This TCR beta chain was sequenced in a study of molecular identifiers for immune sequencing clone quantification. This clonotype was recorded a few times. MiXCR, run by TCRdb on the PCR reads, gives a single entry per CDR3 protein. The table has hundreds of thousands of distinct CDR3 sequences, 24% seen once. The sequencing input was naive CD8+ T cells from blood, with Jurkat cell RNA spiked in. Subset in this sample: FACS-sorted CD8+CD4-CCR7+CD45RA+ naive T cells. The source of this sequence is a human donor in good health. Some libraries in this study had Jurkat cell RNA spiked in.

The CDR3 bases are TGTGCCAGCAGCTTTGTTGGTGCCGGGAACACCGGGGAGCTGTTTTTT. It yields the protein CASSFVGAGNTGELFF. This sequence joins TRBV7-6 and TRBJ2-2; D remains unclear. This CDR3 comprises 16 residues. Germline V lookup: CDR1 SGHVS, CDR2 FNYEAQ. V lost 3 bases and J 1 base, leaving 12 bases between the germline ends.